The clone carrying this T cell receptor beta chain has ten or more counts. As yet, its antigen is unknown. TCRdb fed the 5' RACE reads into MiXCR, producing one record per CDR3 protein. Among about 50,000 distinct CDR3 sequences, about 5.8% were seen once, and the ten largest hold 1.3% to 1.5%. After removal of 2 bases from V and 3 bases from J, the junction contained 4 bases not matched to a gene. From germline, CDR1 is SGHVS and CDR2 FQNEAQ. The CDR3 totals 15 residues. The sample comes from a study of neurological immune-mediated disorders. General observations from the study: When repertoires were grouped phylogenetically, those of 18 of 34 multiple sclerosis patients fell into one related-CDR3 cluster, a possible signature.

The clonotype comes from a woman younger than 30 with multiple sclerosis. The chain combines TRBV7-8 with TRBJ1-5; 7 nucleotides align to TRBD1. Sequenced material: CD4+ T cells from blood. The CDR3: CASSLNDRDNQPQHF. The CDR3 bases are TGTGCCAGCAGCTTAAATGACAGGGACAATCAGCCCCAGCATTTT.